The next 21 T cell receptor beta chains were all read from a single sample in a study of blood T cell repertoires in COVID-19. Assay: immunoSEQ multiplex PCR; the TCRdb copy retains only in-frame clones and omits some. The sample consists of some 90,000 clones, about 82% of them appearing once. Sequences were obtained from peripheral blood. The origin of the receptors is a human donor in a cohort sampled during active COVID-19.

The CDR3 reads CASSLEGGAFGAFF. Written as DNA, the CDR3 is TGTGCCAGCAGCTTGGAAGGGGGCGCGTTTGGAGCTTTCTTT. The chain joins TRBV5-4 to TRBJ1-1; 7 bases are a match to TRBD1. The CDR3 spans 14 residues. From germline, CDR1 is SGHNT and CDR2 YYREEE (reference sequence). Trimming removed 0 bases from V and 10 bases from J; junction bases left unmatched: 9.

This clone was observed once. This chain links TRBV11-2 with TRBJ2-7, with D perhaps TRBD2 (6 bases). CDR3 length: 16 residues. Germline V CDR1 and CDR2: SGHAT, FQNNGV. V lost 0 bases to trimming and J lost 1 base, with 13 bases between them. The CDR3 region has the DNA TGTGCCAGCAGCTTAGAGAAGGGGCGGGGATCCTACGAGCAGTACTTC. Its protein is CASSLEKGRGSYEQYF.

The V and J genes are TRBV7-8 and TRBJ2-3, with 10 bases matching TRBD1. The CDR3 extends over 16 amino acids. Per the germline V gene, CDR1 is SGHVS and CDR2 is FQNEAQ. Trimming cost V 4 bases and J 3 bases; bases outside gene matches: 7. The chain's CDR3 is CASSSRDRGVTDTQYF. In DNA form, the CDR3 reads TGTGCCAGCAGCTCCCGGGACAGGGGAGTAACAGATACGCAGTATTTT. The full variable domain, completed using reference TRBV7-8 and TRBJ2-3, is GAGVSQSPRYKVAKRGQDVALRCDPISGHVSLFWYQQALGQGPEFLTYFQNEAQLDKSGLPSDRFFAERPEGSVSTLKIQRTQQEDSAVYLCASSSRDRGVTDTQYFGPGTRLTVL.

The V call is TRBV3-1 (or the pseudogene TRBV3-2), the J call TRBJ1-5; the D gene is possibly TRBD1 (5 bases). The CDR3 length is 16 residues. Germline values: CDR1 LGHDT, CDR2 YNNKEL (reference sequence). Trimming stripped 0 bases from V and 1 base from J, with 10 bases between. Written as DNA, the CDR3 is TGTGCCAGCAGCCAAGAAGGGGAAGGGAGCAATCAGCCCCAGCATTTT. It encodes CASSQEGEGSNQPQHF.

The chain recombines TRBV6-6 with TRBJ1-4; 8 bases match TRBD1. This CDR3 spans 15 amino acids. CDR1 is MNHNY and CDR2 is SVGAGI in the germline V gene (reference sequence). Trimming at V came to 0 bases and at J to 5 bases, leaving 2 bases not matched to a gene. The CDR3 spells CASSYSDRVNEKLFF. CDR3 DNA sequence: TGTGCCAGCAGTTACTCGGACAGGGTAAATGAAAAACTGTTTTTT.

The genes are TRBV28 and TRBJ1-1, with 9 positions matching TRBD1. The V gene end was trimmed by 6 bases and the J gene end by 3 bases; junction bases not matched to a gene: 11. This CDR3 region has 16 residues. Germline lookup yields CDR1 MDHEN and CDR2 SYDVKM. The CDR3 DNA sequence: TGTGCCAGCAGGATACCGGGACAGGGATCGGACACTGAAGCTTTCTTT. This translates into CASRIPGQGSDTEAFF.

CDR3 loop: CSGYPGLHTEAFF. The CDR3, as DNA: TGCAGCGGGTACCCAGGGTTACACACTGAAGCTTTCTTT. The chain recombines TRBV29-1 with TRBJ1-1; perhaps TRBD1 as D (5 bases). Deletions cut 7 bases from V and 3 bases from J, with 15 bases between. CDR3 size: 13 residues. Germline CDR1 and CDR2: SQVTM and ANQGSEA.

The chain has TRBV6-5 and TRBJ1-5; D is possibly TRBD1 (5 bases). This CDR3 spans 15 amino acids. V was cut by 3 bases and J by 1 base, with 10 bases left in between. CDR1 and CDR2 from the germline V gene are MNHEY and SVGAGI. The CDR3 nucleotides are TGTGCCAGCAGTTATTTGGCAGGGAGCAATCAGCCCCAGCATTTT. Translated, it gives CASSYLAGSNQPQHF.

The V and J genes are TRBV6-6 and TRBJ2-3, with 8 bases matching TRBD1. CDR3 size: 15 residues. Trimming at V came to 6 bases and at J to 6 bases, leaving 11 bases not matched to a gene. Germline assignment: CDR1 MNHNY and CDR2 SVGAGI (reference sequence). The CDR3, as DNA: TGTGCCAGCAGACCGGACAGGGCGTTCACGGATACGCAGTATTTT. This sequence encodes CASRPDRAFTDTQYF.

Here the CDR3 reads CASTEGTGTGAQPQHF. The CDR3 region has the DNA TGTGCCAGCACCGAGGGAACCGGGACAGGGGCTCAGCCCCAGCATTTT. The genes are TRBV7-2 and TRBJ1-5, with 10 bases that match TRBD1. Germline CDR1 is SGHTA and CDR2 is FQGNSA. V lost 7 bases and J lost 6; bases outside the gene matches: 12. The CDR3 consists of 16 residues.

The chain carries TRBV24-1 and TRBJ2-1; possible D gene TRBD2, 6 bases. The CDR3 has 13 amino acids. The germline V gene encodes CDR1 KGHDR and CDR2 SFDVKD. V lost 4 bases and J lost 8, with 11 bases in between. CDR3 protein: CATSDWGGDEQFF. CDR3 in DNA: TGTGCCACCAGTGACTGGGGAGGAGATGAGCAGTTCTTC.

The V and J genes are TRBV27 and TRBJ1-5, with D tentatively TRBD1 (6 bases). The ends were cut back, 6 bases at V and 1 base at J, with 13 bases in the middle. Germline CDR1 and CDR2: MNHEY and SMNVEV (reference sequence). The CDR3 runs to 15 residues. CDR3 in amino acids: CASRLQGISNQPQHF. For the CDR3, the DNA is TGTGCCAGCAGATTACAGGGAATAAGCAATCAGCCCCAGCATTTT.

This clone was detected a few times. The CDR3 DNA reads TGTGCCACCAGTGAGTCAGGATACGAGCAGTACTTC. It encodes CATSESGYEQYF. This chain connects TRBV24-1 to TRBJ2-7; no definite D call. Trimming removed 4 bases from V and 4 bases from J, with 7 bases in between. Germline V lookup: CDR1 KGHDR, CDR2 SFDVKD. This CDR3 has 12 amino acids.

J is TRBJ2-5 and V is TRBV6-6; 8 positions agree with TRBD2. Germline lookup yields CDR1 MNHNY and CDR2 SVGAGI (reference sequence). V lost 2 bases, J lost 4 bases, and 6 bases stayed unmatched. The CDR3 has 15 amino acids. The CDR3 sequence: CASSYESGGPETQYF. CDR3 DNA sequence: TGTGCCAGCAGTTACGAGTCGGGGGGGCCAGAGACCCAGTACTTC.

Concerning this clone itself: Other DNA sequences from this sample encode an identical CDR3 as well. V gene TRBV27 combines with J gene TRBJ1-2; 7 positions agree with TRBD1. The V gene end was trimmed by 9 bases and the J gene end by 2 bases; junction bases not matched to a gene: 6. The CDR3 sequence is 13 residues long. Germline V gene data show CDR1 as MNHEY and CDR2 as SMNVEV (reference sequence). The DNA for the CDR3 is TGTGCCAGTAGAGAGGGGGCGAACTATGGCTACACCTTC. Its translation: CASREGANYGYTF.

This clone was observed a handful of times. The V call is TRBV18, the J call TRBJ2-3; 11 bases are a match to TRBD2. The germline V gene has CDR1 KGHSH and CDR2 LQKENI. V lost 5 bases to trimming and J lost 5 bases; unmatched junction nucleotides: 6. This CDR3 contains 15 residues. The CDR3 reads CASSSTSGVRDTQYF. The CDR3 DNA reads as TGTGCCAGCTCATCGACTAGCGGGGTGAGAGATACGCAGTATTTT.

V usage is TRBV14 and J usage is TRBJ2-1; TRBD2 agrees at 12 bases. The V and J ends lost 3 bases and 8 bases, in that order; junction bases with no gene match: 8. In germline, CDR1 is SGHDN, CDR2 FVKESK. This CDR3 has 16 amino acids. The CDR3 DNA is TGTGCCAGCAGCCAGCGGGGGGGACTAGCGGGCTATGAGCAGTTCTTC. This sequence encodes CASSQRGGLAGYEQFF.

This clone was found a few times. The chain links TRBV10-3 to TRBJ1-5; 7 bases map to TRBD1. The CDR3 totals 14 residues. V lost 2 bases, J lost 6 bases, and 4 bases stayed unmatched. Germline V gives CDR1 ENHRY, CDR2 SYGVKD. Here the CDR3 reads CAISEDRAGQPQHF. In nucleotides, the CDR3 is TGTGCCATCAGTGAGGACAGGGCTGGTCAGCCCCAGCATTTT.

This clone appeared once. This sequence joins TRBV4-3 and TRBJ2-3; D is undetermined. V lost 0 bases and J lost 3, with 16 bases in between. Germline V gene lookup returns CDR1 LGHNA and CDR2 YSLEER. The CDR3 has 17 residues. CDR3 in DNA: TGCGCCAGCAGCCAAGATGCAGTAGGAGATGTAACAGATACGCAGTATTTT. Translated, it gives CASSQDAVGDVTDTQYF.

This clone was seen a few times. The chain is built from TRBV7-2 and TRBJ1-1; maybe TRBD1 (5 bases). Germline lookup yields CDR1 SGHTA and CDR2 FQGNSA. This CDR3 has 16 amino acids. Trimming shortened V by 5 bases and J by 2 bases, and 18 bases separated the two germline ends. Here the CDR3 reads CASSPWVGRGNTEAFF. The CDR3 DNA reads as TGTGCCAGCAGCCCCTGGGTGGGGAGGGGTAACACTGAAGCTTTCTTT. Full variable domain (remainder filled in from reference TRBV7-2 and TRBJ1-1): GAGVSQSPSNKVTEKGKDVELRCDPISGHTALYWYRQSLGQGLEFLIYFQGNSAPDKSGLPSDRFSAERTGGSVSTLTIQRTQQEDSAVYLCASSPWVGRGNTEAFFGQGTRLTVV.

This sequence joins TRBV6-2 or TRBV6-3 and TRBJ1-5; tentatively, D is TRBD1 (5 bases). The CDR3 is 13 amino acids. The germline V and J ends were trimmed by 5 bases and 9 bases, with 14 bases remaining between them. Germline V CDR1 and CDR2: MNHEY, SVGEGT. The CDR3 sequence is CASSPGGAGPQHF. CDR3 in DNA: TGTGCCAGCAGTCCCGGGGGTGCAGGGCCCCAGCATTTT.